The text below deals with one T cell receptor beta chain. The CDR3 covers 16 residues. Germline V gives CDR1 KGHSH, CDR2 LQKENI. V was clipped by 1 base and J by 2 bases, with 14 bases between them. Clinical history as reported by participants underpinned cohort assignment. The data were obtained in a study of blood T cell repertoires in COVID-19. Overall study context: T cells, B-cell-depleted T cells, or PBMCs supplied cDNA or gDNA.

Some clones are missing from TCRdb's copy, which holds only in-frame ones; the method was immunoSEQ multiplex PCR. The sample lists about 250,000 clones, roughly 85% seen once, with approximately 9.6% in the top ten. This chain links TRBV18 with TRBJ1-1; no clear D gene. The receptor was isolated from a woman aged 50 to 60 with acute COVID-19. Sequencing input: PBMCs or T cells enriched from blood (not recorded which). In DNA form, the CDR3 reads TGTGCCAGCTCACCACGAGGGTACCCGGTTAACACTGAAGCTTTCTTT. Translation: CASSPRGYPVNTEAFF.